The present T cell receptor (beta chain) was sequenced within a study of blood T cell repertoires in COVID-19. The CDR3 covers 14 residues. The germline V gene has CDR1 MNHEY and CDR2 SMNVEV (reference sequence). Trimming removed 8 bases from V and 7 bases from J; junction bases left unmatched: 10. Measured with immunoSEQ multiplex PCR; TCRdb has only the in-frame clones, and not every one. The table has 190,000 or so clones, around 86% seen once. The sequence came from a middle-aged man with acute or convalescent COVID-19. V is TRBV27 and J is TRBJ2-1; 8 bases line up with TRBD1. Sequenced sample: peripheral blood. The CDR3: CASGRGRRSNEQFF. Here the CDR3 DNA reads TGTGCCAGCGGCAGGGGGCGGAGGAGTAATGAGCAGTTCTTC.